The 7 T cell receptor beta chains given below trace back to one sample, sequenced in a study of cytomegalovirus exposure and HLA in healthy donors. 13 Jbeta primers and 60 Vbeta primers were used for the PCR. Clones were sequenced by immunoSEQ multiplex PCR, and TCRdb holds only the in-frame ones, with some missing. The sample has roughly 80,000 clones; approximately 75% are singletons. The sample was PBMCs. These receptors all come from a woman aged 40 to 55 in good health and CMV-seronegative.

V usage is TRBV9 and J usage is TRBJ1-5; tentative D call: TRBD1 (5 bases). Trimming pared 0 bases from V and 1 base from J, leaving 8 bases between. CDR1 is SGDLS and CDR2 is YYNGEE in the germline V gene. The CDR3 loop spans 15 amino acids. The CDR3 loop is CASSVAGMSNQPQHF. The CDR3 coding sequence is TGTGCCAGCAGCGTAGCAGGGATGAGCAATCAGCCCCAGCATTTT.

This clone showed up just a few times. The chain couples TRBV10-1 to TRBJ2-5; D might be TRBD2 (6 bases). The ends were cut back, 3 bases at V and 2 bases at J, with 13 bases in the middle. Germline CDR1 and CDR2: WNHNN and SYGVQD (reference sequence). The CDR3 is 15 amino acids. The CDR3 coding sequence is TGCGCCAGCAGTGATGGCGGGGTAGGTCAAGAGACCCAGTACTTC. This translates into CASSDGGVGQETQYF.

This chain links TRBV10-3 with TRBJ1-5; 9 nucleotides line up with TRBD1. Losses at the gene ends were 10 bases for V and 4 bases for J; bases not matched to a gene: 5. The CDR3 covers 13 residues. From germline, CDR1 is ENHRY and CDR2 SYGVKD. The CDR3 sequence is CATGTGYNQPQHF. The CDR3 DNA reads TGTGCCACCGGGACAGGGTATAATCAGCCCCAGCATTTT.

The V call is TRBV14, the J call TRBJ2-5, with D possibly matching TRBD2 (5 bases). The germline V and J ends were trimmed by 1 base and 8 bases, with 5 bases remaining between them. Germline V gene data show CDR1 as SGHDN and CDR2 as FVKESK. This CDR3 has 11 residues. CDR3 sequence (DNA): TGTGCCAGCAGCCAAGCGGGAACCCAGTACTTC. It specifies CASSQAGTQYF.

A few counts support this clone. This chain links TRBV2 with TRBJ2-7; 11 bases align to TRBD1. CDR3 length: 15 amino acids. The germline V gene encodes CDR1 SNHLY and CDR2 FYNNEI. Germline trimming cut 5 bases from V and 3 bases from J; bases unmatched to any gene: 6. CDR3 protein: CASSPTGTGGYEQYF. The CDR3 coding sequence is TGTGCCAGCAGTCCTACCGGGACAGGGGGCTACGAGCAGTACTTC.

This clone was detected once. The chain employs TRBV6-6 and TRBJ1-5, with TRBD1 matching 7 bases. The CDR3 has 15 residues. Germline V gene lookup returns CDR1 MNHNY and CDR2 SVGAGI (reference sequence). V was clipped by 6 bases and J by 3 bases; unmatched bases: 8. CDR3 nucleotides: TGTGCCAGCAGAGCAGGGGGACACCTCAATCAGCCCCAGCATTTT. Encoded protein: CASRAGGHLNQPQHF.

This clone has just a few counts. CDR3 region: CASSSRDRGRINQPQHF. The CDR3 coding sequence is TGTGCCAGCAGCTCCCGGGACAGGGGGCGTATCAATCAGCCCCAGCATTTT. This sequence joins TRBV7-8 and TRBJ1-5; 12 nucleotides align to TRBD1. The CDR3 runs 17 residues. V was pared by 4 bases and J by 3 bases, with 7 bases of the junction left unmatched. Germline CDR1 SGHVS, CDR2 FQNEAQ.